This T cell receptor (beta chain) comes out of a study of CD8+CD57+ T cells in acquired aplastic anemia. Looking at the study overall: The mean DNA yield obtained from sorted CD4+ and CD8+ cells came to roughly 3.4 ug. Points from the study as a whole: Overlap between patients and controls comprised some 31 CD8+ CDR3 sequences.

Germline assignment: CDR1 KGHDR and CDR2 SFDVKD. V was shortened by 3 bases and J by 1 base, with 8 bases between the two germline ends. The CDR3 loop spans 14 amino acids. The sequenced patients had an expansion of CD8+CD57+ cells seen by flow cytometry. The study sampled blood from patients who had received no therapy. A remark on this clonotype: Its antigen remains unidentified.

Using genomic DNA as the template, TCR beta VDJ and CDR3 profiling was carried out. TCRdb itself ran the reads through MiXCR, one entry per CDR3 protein. The data contain 160,000 or so distinct CDR3 sequences, 71% of them singletons. This TCR derives from a human donor with aplastic anemia. J is TRBJ2-5 and V is TRBV24-1, with D tentatively TRBD2 (6 bases). What was sequenced was sorted CD4+, CD8+, or CD8+CD57+ T cells (not recorded which) from PBMCs. DNA of the CDR3: TGTGCCACCAGTGATCGGGACTTCCAAGAGACCCAGTACTTC. It yields the protein CATSDRDFQETQYF.